Listed below are T cell receptor beta chains from one sample, sequenced in a study of monozygotic twins with inflammatory bowel disease. TCRdb reanalyzed the 5' RACE reads, giving one entry per CDR3 protein sequence and no DNA. This listing includes some 100,000 distinct CDR3 sequences. The sequenced sample consisted of blood. The receptors were gathered from a human donor with ulcerative colitis or Crohn's disease, or a healthy co-twin of an affected twin (not recorded which). CDR3s include the opening cysteine and the closing phenylalanine or tryptophan.

TRBJ2-5 | TRBV10-3 | CAISESWETQYF
TRBJ2-3 | TRBV7-8 | CASSHWDYATDTQYF
TRBJ2-5 | TRBV15 | CATSRDRAVQETQYF
TRBJ1-4 | TRBV9 | CASSVGDWAEKPFF
TRBJ1-6 | TRBV19 | CASSISRQAGPLHF
TRBJ2-5 | TRBV20-1 | CSASIPLGVETQYF
TRBJ2-1 | TRBV20-1 | CSAGGQGRANEQFF
TRBJ2-2 | TRBV27 | CASSSRQGAHVGELFF
TRBJ2-2 | TRBV2 | CASSGTRNTGELFF
TRBJ2-3 | TRBV7-2 | CASSLDSAGDTQYF
TRBJ2-5 | TRBV12-3/TRBV12-4 | CASGPSRGLAGGIRETQYF
TRBJ1-1 | TRBV4-3 | CASSQVLGPREAFF
TRBJ2-5 | TRBV18 | CASSTTREETQHF
TRBJ2-7 | TRBV5-4 | CASSPPGTAISYEQYF
TRBJ2-3 | TRBV12-3/TRBV12-4 | CASREGQGPTDTQYF
TRBJ2-2 | TRBV3-1 | CASSPMLAGGPTGELFF
TRBJ2-7 | TRBV20-1 | CSARGTSYEQYF
TRBJ2-7 | TRBV7-9 | CASSPRTGILNEQYF
TRBJ2-3 | TRBV9 | CASSVGARGQGATYF
TRBJ2-1 | TRBV20-1 | CSAFLAGDPYNEQFF
TRBJ1-2 | TRBV12-3/TRBV12-4 | CASTSFQGRYGYTF
TRBJ2-4 | TRBV5-5 | CASSLRGQGLNIQYF
TRBJ2-2 | TRBV7-2 | CASPGWTGENTGELFF
TRBJ2-7 | TRBV15 | CATSPGVDPSYEQYF
TRBJ2-7 | TRBV6-1 | CASTKGWGIYEQYF
TRBJ2-5 | TRBV10-3 | CAISDPFWTSGRAAYQETQYF
TRBJ1-2 | TRBV12-3/TRBV12-4 | CASRVGDYYGYTF
TRBJ2-5 | TRBV27 | CASSLKRVQGAQETQYF
TRBJ1-5 | TRBV28 | CAIQGGGTSNQPQHF
TRBJ2-2 | TRBV5-5 | CASGGQNTGELFF
TRBJ2-4 | TRBV28 | CASSSPPLGKNIQYF
TRBJ2-2 | TRBV7-2 | CASSLNRGVLTGELFF
TRBJ2-7 | TRBV7-2 | CASSLHFLSSGAYEQYF
TRBJ1-6 | TRBV6-1 | CASSVQRGTHNSPLHF
TRBJ2-3 | TRBV7-2 | CASSLSSRGGSDTQYF
TRBJ2-1 | TRBV4-2 | CASSRLLAETNNEQFF